Given below is one T cell receptor (beta chain) in context. The length of the CDR3 is 15 residues. The germline V gene has CDR1 SNHLY and CDR2 FYNNEI. The V and J ends lost 5 bases and 3 bases, in that order; junction bases with no gene match: 8. This entry is derived from a study of blood T cell repertoires in COVID-19. Study details: The origin of the acute and convalescent COVID-19 samples was the United States, Italy and Spain. PBMCs, B-cell-depleted T cells, or T cells provided the cDNA or gDNA that made up the material.

Methods used by the authors: Reference gene primer amplification gave nucleated cell count estimates. Repertoires were generated with immunoSEQ multiplex PCR, while TCRdb's copy carries only in-frame clones and drops some. D and trimming come from the DNA, and the V and J calls and clone size come from that table. Of 300,000 to 350,000 clones listed, approximately 85% are singletons. This receptor was taken from a man aged 25 to 40 who had recovered from COVID-19. V is TRBV2 and J is TRBJ2-3; 7 bases are shared with TRBD1. What was sequenced was PBMCs or T cells enriched from blood (not recorded which). The CDR3 coding sequence is TGTGCCAGCAGTCCCAGACAGGGAATAACAGATACGCAGTATTTT. It yields the protein CASSPRQGITDTQYF.